Listed below are T cell receptor beta chains from one sample, sequenced in a study of T cell responses to AZD1222 COVID-19 vaccine. Using immunoSEQ multiplex PCR, the repertoire was profiled, and TCRdb retains in-frame clones only, with some absent. The sample holds about 140,000 clones; 70% to 90% are singletons and the top ten take around 7.8%. Sequences were derived from peripheral blood, sampled on day 0 of AZD1222 vaccination. Receptors originate from an adult in good health. Both conserved end residues are part of each CDR3. The D gene is left open where the match is weak. For some rows the clone size is stated as once, few or many, or as a class when expanded; others skip it.

cdr3_nt: TGTGCCTGGAGTCGTGAGGACAGGCTCTCTGAAGCTTTCTTT
cdr3_aa: CAWSREDRLSEAFF
j_call: TRBJ1-1
v_call: TRBV30
cdr3_length: 14
d_call: TRBD1
clone_size: NA

cdr3_nt: TGCACCAGCAGCCAAGATCAGGAGGATCTCGAGCAGTACTTC
cdr3_aa: CTSSQDQEDLEQYF
j_call: TRBJ2-7
v_call: TRBV1
cdr3_length: 14
d_call: NA
clone_size: NA

cdr3_nt: TGTGCCACCAGCAGAGAAACCTTGGAGGGGGGCGGGGAGCTGTTTTTT
cdr3_aa: CATSRETLEGGGELFF
j_call: TRBJ2-2
v_call: TRBV15
cdr3_length: 16
d_call: NA
clone_size: NA

cdr3_nt: TGTGCCTGGAGTAGGGGGGCCATCTCTGGGGCCAACGTCCTGACTTTC
cdr3_aa: CAWSRGAISGANVLTF
j_call: TRBJ2-6
v_call: TRBV30
cdr3_length: 16
d_call: NA
clone_size: NA

cdr3_nt: TGTGCCAGCAGCTCGCCCTTGGGGCAGGGCGAGCAGTACTTC
cdr3_aa: CASSSPLGQGEQYF
j_call: TRBJ2-7
v_call: TRBV7-9
cdr3_length: 14
d_call: NA
clone_size: NA

cdr3_nt: TGTGCCAGCAGTGCCCCGGGGGCTCGTGGCTACACCTTC
cdr3_aa: CASSAPGARGYTF
j_call: TRBJ1-2
v_call: TRBV27
cdr3_length: 13
d_call: NA
clone_size: NA

cdr3_nt: TGTGCCACCAGCAGAGTTGGGGGCTTACAAGAGACCCAGTACTTC
cdr3_aa: CATSRVGGLQETQYF
j_call: TRBJ2-5
v_call: TRBV15
cdr3_length: 15
d_call: NA
clone_size: NA

cdr3_nt: TGTGCCAGCAGCCACACCGATACGCAGTATTTT
cdr3_aa: CASSHTDTQYF
j_call: TRBJ2-3
v_call: TRBV3-1/TRBV3-2
cdr3_length: 11
d_call: NA
clone_size: NA

cdr3_nt: TGTGCCAGCAGTAGGGTGGGGTTGACTGGAAACACCATATATTTT
cdr3_aa: CASSRVGLTGNTIYF
j_call: TRBJ1-3
v_call: TRBV27
cdr3_length: 15
d_call: NA
clone_size: NA

cdr3_nt: TGTGCCAGTAGTATAGGGAGGAACTACGAGCAGTACTTC
cdr3_aa: CASSIGRNYEQYF
j_call: TRBJ2-7
v_call: TRBV19
cdr3_length: 13
d_call: NA
clone_size: NA

cdr3_nt: TGTGCCACCAGCTATAACTCCGACACCATATATTTT
cdr3_aa: CATSYNSDTIYF
j_call: TRBJ1-3
v_call: TRBV15
cdr3_length: 12
d_call: NA
clone_size: NA

cdr3_nt: TGCGCCAGCAGCCCTAGTTGGGGGGCCAGGGATACGCAGTATTTT
cdr3_aa: CASSPSWGARDTQYF
j_call: TRBJ2-3
v_call: TRBV5-1
cdr3_length: 15
d_call: NA
clone_size: once

cdr3_nt: TGTGCCACCAGTGATTTGGACGGGACAGGGACTGAAAAACTGTTTTTT
cdr3_aa: CATSDLDGTGTEKLFF
j_call: TRBJ1-4
v_call: TRBV24-1
cdr3_length: 16
d_call: TRBD1
clone_size: NA

cdr3_nt: TGTGCCAGCAGCCAAGACCAAATGACGGGAATGAACACTGAAGCTTTCTTT
cdr3_aa: CASSQDQMTGMNTEAFF
j_call: TRBJ1-1
v_call: TRBV3-1/TRBV3-2
cdr3_length: 17
d_call: NA
clone_size: NA

cdr3_nt: TGTGCCAGCACCTCACCCCCTGGGCACAATGAGCAGTTCTTC
cdr3_aa: CASTSPPGHNEQFF
j_call: TRBJ2-1
v_call: TRBV6-5
cdr3_length: 14
d_call: NA
clone_size: NA

cdr3_nt: TGTGCCAGCAGCGACCCCCACGTGGGGGTGATGAACACCGGGGAGCTGTTTTTT
cdr3_aa: CASSDPHVGVMNTGELFF
j_call: TRBJ2-2
v_call: TRBV2
cdr3_length: 18
d_call: NA
clone_size: NA

cdr3_nt: TGTGCCAGCAGTTTCGGTCCGGGGAGGCGCTACGAGCAGTACTTC
cdr3_aa: CASSFGPGRRYEQYF
j_call: TRBJ2-7
v_call: TRBV28
cdr3_length: 15
d_call: NA
clone_size: once

cdr3_nt: TGTGCCAGCAGCTTAACGAACATTCAGTACTTC
cdr3_aa: CASSLTNIQYF
j_call: TRBJ2-4
v_call: TRBV7-9
cdr3_length: 11
d_call: NA
clone_size: NA

cdr3_nt: TGTGCCAGCAGCTCCGGGACTAGCGGGAGGAGCGCCTACAATGAGCAGTTCTTC
cdr3_aa: CASSSGTSGRSAYNEQFF
j_call: TRBJ2-1
v_call: TRBV5-6
cdr3_length: 18
d_call: TRBD2
clone_size: NA

cdr3_nt: TGTGCCAGCAGCTTAGGTCCTTATCTACTAGCGACCCAAGAGACCCAGTACTTC
cdr3_aa: CASSLGPYLLATQETQYF
j_call: TRBJ2-5
v_call: TRBV7-2
cdr3_length: 18
d_call: TRBD2
clone_size: NA

cdr3_nt: TGTGCCACCAGCAGAGATCAGGACGGCTATGGCTACACCTTC
cdr3_aa: CATSRDQDGYGYTF
j_call: TRBJ1-2
v_call: TRBV15
cdr3_length: 14
d_call: NA
clone_size: few

cdr3_nt: TGTGCCAGCAGCCTTACGGGACCCATGGCTGGCTCCTATAATTCACCCCTCCACTTT
cdr3_aa: CASSLTGPMAGSYNSPLHF
j_call: TRBJ1-6
v_call: TRBV14
cdr3_length: 19
d_call: NA
clone_size: NA

cdr3_nt: TGTGCCAGCAGTTACAATTCTCTTAGCGGACAAAACACCGGGGAGCTGTTTTTT
cdr3_aa: CASSYNSLSGQNTGELFF
j_call: TRBJ2-2
v_call: TRBV6-2/TRBV6-3
cdr3_length: 18
d_call: NA
clone_size: NA

cdr3_nt: TGTGCCAGCTCCCGACAGGAGGCACATTGGGCGGAGACCCAGTACTTC
cdr3_aa: CASSRQEAHWAETQYF
j_call: TRBJ2-5
v_call: TRBV9
cdr3_length: 16
d_call: NA
clone_size: NA

cdr3_nt: TGTGCCAGCAGTGGTAACTGGGCCGAGACCCAGTACTTC
cdr3_aa: CASSGNWAETQYF
j_call: TRBJ2-5
v_call: TRBV2
cdr3_length: 13
d_call: NA
clone_size: NA

cdr3_nt: TGTGCCAGCAGTGAAGCGGCGGACGGGCGCTATGGCTACACCTTC
cdr3_aa: CASSEAADGRYGYTF
j_call: TRBJ1-2
v_call: TRBV28
cdr3_length: 15
d_call: NA
clone_size: NA

cdr3_nt: TGCGCCAGCAGCCAAGTACAGGGCGGCAACTATGGCTACACCTTC
cdr3_aa: CASSQVQGGNYGYTF
j_call: TRBJ1-2
v_call: TRBV4-1
cdr3_length: 15
d_call: NA
clone_size: NA

cdr3_nt: TGTGCCATCAGTGAGAGTGGCGGTCCCTACAATGAGCAGTTCTTC
cdr3_aa: CAISESGGPYNEQFF
j_call: TRBJ2-1
v_call: TRBV10-3
cdr3_length: 15
d_call: NA
clone_size: NA

cdr3_nt: TGCGCCAGCAGTCCAACAGGGACGAATCAGCCCCAGCATTTT
cdr3_aa: CASSPTGTNQPQHF
j_call: TRBJ1-5
v_call: TRBV5-1
cdr3_length: 14
d_call: NA
clone_size: NA

cdr3_nt: TGTGCCACCAGTGATCAACTTGAGCAGTTCTTC
cdr3_aa: CATSDQLEQFF
j_call: TRBJ2-1
v_call: TRBV24-1
cdr3_length: 11
d_call: NA
clone_size: NA

cdr3_nt: TGCGCCAGCAGCCAGGGACTAGCGGAGCCACCGCGGACGCAGTATTTT
cdr3_aa: CASSQGLAEPPRTQYF
j_call: TRBJ2-3
v_call: TRBV5-1
cdr3_length: 16
d_call: TRBD2
clone_size: NA

cdr3_nt: TGTGCCAGCGAGGGAGGGAGGAATCAGCCCCAGCATTTT
cdr3_aa: CASEGGRNQPQHF
j_call: TRBJ1-5
v_call: TRBV6-5
cdr3_length: 13
d_call: NA
clone_size: NA

cdr3_nt: TGTGCCAGCAGCGTAGCAGGGGGGTACACCATATATTTT
cdr3_aa: CASSVAGGYTIYF
j_call: TRBJ1-3
v_call: TRBV7-8
cdr3_length: 13
d_call: TRBD1
clone_size: few

cdr3_nt: TGTGCCAGCAGCACCCTTCGGGAGAACACTGAAGCTTTCTTT
cdr3_aa: CASSTLRENTEAFF
j_call: TRBJ1-1
v_call: TRBV13
cdr3_length: 14
d_call: NA
clone_size: NA

cdr3_nt: TGTGCCAGCAGTTACACGGAAATAGCTCGGGGACCGACCTACGAGCAGTACTTC
cdr3_aa: CASSYTEIARGPTYEQYF
j_call: TRBJ2-7
v_call: TRBV6-7
cdr3_length: 18
d_call: NA
clone_size: NA

cdr3_nt: TGCGCCAGCAGTGTCCTCGCGGGCACCGGGGAGCTGTTTTTT
cdr3_aa: CASSVLAGTGELFF
j_call: TRBJ2-2
v_call: TRBV10-2
cdr3_length: 14
d_call: NA
clone_size: NA

cdr3_nt: TGCGCCAGCAGTGAGGGTTATGAGCAGTTCTTC
cdr3_aa: CASSEGYEQFF
j_call: TRBJ2-1
v_call: TRBV10-2
cdr3_length: 11
d_call: NA
clone_size: NA

cdr3_nt: TGTGCCAGCAGGGAACGGGGGGCGAACACCGGGGAGCTGTTTTTT
cdr3_aa: CASRERGANTGELFF
j_call: TRBJ2-2
v_call: TRBV7-9
cdr3_length: 15
d_call: TRBD2
clone_size: NA

cdr3_nt: TGTGCCAGCAGCTTAGCGGGGGGGCAAGAGACCCAGTACTTC
cdr3_aa: CASSLAGGQETQYF
j_call: TRBJ2-5
v_call: TRBV7-2
cdr3_length: 14
d_call: TRBD2
clone_size: NA

cdr3_nt: TGTGCCAGCAGCTTAGGAGGTCGGCAGGGTAGGAATGAGCAGTTCTTC
cdr3_aa: CASSLGGRQGRNEQFF
j_call: TRBJ2-1
v_call: TRBV7-2
cdr3_length: 16
d_call: NA
clone_size: NA

cdr3_nt: TGCGCCAGCAGCCTGTGGGGGGCACAGGGAGATACGCAGTATTTT
cdr3_aa: CASSLWGAQGDTQYF
j_call: TRBJ2-3
v_call: TRBV5-1
cdr3_length: 15
d_call: NA
clone_size: NA

cdr3_nt: TGTGCCAGCAGCGCTCAGCAGACAGCTAACTATGGCTACACCTTC
cdr3_aa: CASSAQQTANYGYTF
j_call: TRBJ1-2
v_call: TRBV11-2
cdr3_length: 15
d_call: NA
clone_size: NA

cdr3_nt: TGTGCCAGCTCGACGACAGAGTCGGGCTACACCTTC
cdr3_aa: CASSTTESGYTF
j_call: TRBJ1-2
v_call: TRBV18
cdr3_length: 12
d_call: NA
clone_size: NA

cdr3_nt: TGCGCCAGCAGCCTTACTAGCGGGGGAACCAAAAACATTCAGTACTTC
cdr3_aa: CASSLTSGGTKNIQYF
j_call: TRBJ2-4
v_call: TRBV4-1
cdr3_length: 16
d_call: TRBD2
clone_size: NA

cdr3_nt: TGTGCCAGCAGTGAAGCTGACGCTAGCGGGAGCCCTGAGCAGTTCTTC
cdr3_aa: CASSEADASGSPEQFF
j_call: TRBJ2-1
v_call: TRBV6-1
cdr3_length: 16
d_call: TRBD2
clone_size: NA